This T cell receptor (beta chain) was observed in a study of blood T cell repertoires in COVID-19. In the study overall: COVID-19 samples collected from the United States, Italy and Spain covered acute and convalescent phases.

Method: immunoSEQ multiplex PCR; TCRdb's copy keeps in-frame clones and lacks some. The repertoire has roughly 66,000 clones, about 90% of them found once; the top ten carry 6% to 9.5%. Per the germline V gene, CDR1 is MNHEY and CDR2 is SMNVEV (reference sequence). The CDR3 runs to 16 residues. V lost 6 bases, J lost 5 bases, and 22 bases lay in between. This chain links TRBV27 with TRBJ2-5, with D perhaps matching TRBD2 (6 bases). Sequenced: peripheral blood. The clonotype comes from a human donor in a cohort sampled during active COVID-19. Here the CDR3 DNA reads TGTGCCAGCAGCCCACTTGGGCGGGGAGGAGGGGAGACCCAGTACTTC. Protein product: CASSPLGRGGGETQYF.